This T cell receptor beta chain was sequenced in a study of blood T cell repertoires in COVID-19. Sequencing used immunoSEQ multiplex PCR; TCRdb keeps in-frame clones, though not all of them. The repertoire holds under 250,000 clones, about 86% seen once, with around 8.7% in the top ten. V gave up 2 bases and J gave up 10 bases; unmatched junction bases: 7. Germline CDR1 is MNHNY and CDR2 is SVGAGI (reference sequence). This CDR3 is 15 amino acids long. The chain couples TRBV6-6 to TRBJ1-6; 8 bases align to TRBD1. The origin of this receptor is a woman aged 50 to 60 with acute or convalescent COVID-19. The sequenced sample was peripheral blood. CDR3 coding DNA: TGTGCCAGCAGTTACGGAGGACAGGGTAGCTCACCCCTCCACTTT. This codes for CASSYGGQGSSPLHF.